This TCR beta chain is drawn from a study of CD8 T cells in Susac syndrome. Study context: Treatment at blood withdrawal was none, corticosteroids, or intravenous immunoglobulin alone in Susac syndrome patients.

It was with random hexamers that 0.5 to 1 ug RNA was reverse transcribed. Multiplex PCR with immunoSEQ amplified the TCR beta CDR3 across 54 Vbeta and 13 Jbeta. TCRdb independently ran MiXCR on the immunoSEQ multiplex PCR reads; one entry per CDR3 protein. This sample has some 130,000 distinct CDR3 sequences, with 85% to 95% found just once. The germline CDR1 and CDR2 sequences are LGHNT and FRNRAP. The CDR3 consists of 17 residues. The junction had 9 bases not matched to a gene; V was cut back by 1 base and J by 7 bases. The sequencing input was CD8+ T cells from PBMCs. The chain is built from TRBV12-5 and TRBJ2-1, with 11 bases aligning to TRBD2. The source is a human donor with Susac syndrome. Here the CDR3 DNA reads TGTGCTAGTGGTTTGGATCTTACGGGACTAGCGGCGAATGAGCAGTTCTTC. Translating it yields CASGLDLTGLAANEQFF.